The clone carrying this TCR beta chain occurred once. Antigen: not known. The data derive from a study of PD-1 blockade in classical Hodgkin lymphoma. Findings of the study overall: The CD4+ diversity rise by C4D1 was clearest in complete responders. Undefined causes, possibly disease activity or prior therapy, underlie the repertoire differences.

The trim removed 0 bases at V and 2 bases at J, leaving 10 bases unmatched. CDR3 length equals 17 residues. CDR1 SGHVS and CDR2 FQNEAQ come from the germline V gene. All the patients suffered relapse after autologous stem cell transplantation, and brentuximab vedotin exposure differed. Assay used: immunoSEQ multiplex PCR; TCRdb lists only in-frame clones, some missing. Counted here are around 96,000 clones, approximately 80% occurring once; the ten biggest clones make up roughly an eighth. The V and J genes are TRBV7-8 and TRBJ2-7; 7 positions agree with TRBD2. The clonotype was recovered from a human donor with classical Hodgkin lymphoma. This specimen consisted of peripheral blood mononuclear cells (PBMCs), obtained at baseline. The CDR3 region is CASSLAATSAAAYEQYF. DNA of the CDR3: TGTGCCAGCAGCTTAGCGGCCACTAGCGCCGCTGCCTACGAGCAGTACTTC.